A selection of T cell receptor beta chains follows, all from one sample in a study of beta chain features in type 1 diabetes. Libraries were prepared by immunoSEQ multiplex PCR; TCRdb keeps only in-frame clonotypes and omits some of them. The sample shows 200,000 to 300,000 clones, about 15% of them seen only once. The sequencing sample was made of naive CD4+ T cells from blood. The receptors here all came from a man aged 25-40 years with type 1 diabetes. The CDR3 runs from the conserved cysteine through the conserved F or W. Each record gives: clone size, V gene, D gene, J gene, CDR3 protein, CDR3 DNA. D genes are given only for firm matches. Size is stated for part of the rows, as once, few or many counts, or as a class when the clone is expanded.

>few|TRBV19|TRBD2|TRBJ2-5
CASSTTLNLAGRATETQYF
TGTGCCAGTAGTACAACTCTGAACCTGGCTGGGAGGGCCACAGAGACCCAGTACTTC
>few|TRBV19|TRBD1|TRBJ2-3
CASSRPIGGADTQYF
TGTGCCAGTAGTCGGCCAATAGGGGGCGCGGATACGCAGTATTTT
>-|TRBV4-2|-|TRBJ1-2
CASSQGGPSDSPIYTF
TGTGCCAGCAGCCAAGGGGGCCCCTCGGACAGCCCCATCTACACCTTC
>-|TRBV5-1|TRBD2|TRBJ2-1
CASSSPGLADNEQFF
TGCGCCAGCAGCTCACCGGGACTAGCGGACAATGAGCAGTTCTTC
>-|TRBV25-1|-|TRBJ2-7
CASIGQGGREQYF
TGTGCCAGCATAGGGCAGGGCGGACGTGAGCAGTACTTC
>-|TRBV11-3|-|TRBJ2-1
CASSLPGGEGQFF
TGTGCCAGCAGCCTCCCCGGTGGAGAGGGGCAGTTCTTC
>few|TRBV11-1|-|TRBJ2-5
CASATGPGKETQYF
TGTGCCAGCGCTACAGGGCCTGGTAAAGAGACCCAGTACTTC
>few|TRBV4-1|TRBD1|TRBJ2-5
CASSQAFRQGVQETQYF
TGCGCCAGCAGCCAAGCTTTTAGGCAGGGGGTGCAAGAGACCCAGTACTTC
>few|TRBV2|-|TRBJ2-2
CASRTQGPAGELFF
TGTGCCAGCAGAACACAGGGTCCTGCCGGGGAGCTGTTTTTT
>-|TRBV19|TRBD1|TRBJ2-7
CASSPGQGMGEQYF
TGTGCCAGTAGTCCGGGACAGGGGATGGGCGAGCAGTACTTC
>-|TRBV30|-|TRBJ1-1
CAWRTRVAKTEAFF
TGTGCCTGGAGGACCCGGGTGGCGAAGACTGAAGCTTTCTTT
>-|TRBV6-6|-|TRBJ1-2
CASSYSSAKEGYGYTF
TGTGCCAGCAGTTACTCGTCGGCCAAGGAGGGCTATGGCTACACCTTC
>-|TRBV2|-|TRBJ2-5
CASSDLGGTGPRVETQYF
TGTGCCAGCAGTGATCTTGGCGGCACAGGGCCACGGGTGGAGACCCAGTACTTC
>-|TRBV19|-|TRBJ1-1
CATTTDPIRGMNTEAFF
TGTGCCACCACCACTGACCCAATCAGGGGCATGAACACTGAAGCTTTCTTT
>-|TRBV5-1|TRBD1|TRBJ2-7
CASSPDRAFSQQYF
TGCGCCAGCAGCCCGGACAGGGCCTTCAGCCAGCAGTACTTC
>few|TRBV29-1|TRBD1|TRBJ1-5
CSVGQGSNQPQHF
TGCAGCGTGGGACAGGGGAGCAATCAGCCCCAGCATTTT
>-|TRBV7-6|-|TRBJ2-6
CASRSFGANVLTF
TGTGCCAGCAGATCATTTGGGGCCAACGTCCTGACTTTC
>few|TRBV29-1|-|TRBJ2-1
CSVEDDRYGNEQFF
TGCAGCGTTGAAGATGACAGGTATGGCAATGAGCAGTTCTTC
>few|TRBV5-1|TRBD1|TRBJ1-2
CASSLVGQEYGYTF
TGCGCCAGCAGCTTGGTGGGACAGGAGTATGGCTACACCTTC
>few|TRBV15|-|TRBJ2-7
CATSRVGGPYEQYF
TGTGCCACCAGCAGAGTCGGGGGGCCATACGAGCAGTACTTC
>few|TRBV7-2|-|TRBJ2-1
CASSRGVVEQFF
TGTGCCAGCAGCCGGGGAGTGGTTGAGCAGTTCTTC
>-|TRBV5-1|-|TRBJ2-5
CASSLALDTKETQYF
TGCGCCAGCAGCTTGGCCCTGGACACTAAAGAGACCCAGTACTTC
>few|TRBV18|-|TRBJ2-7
CASSPGGPYEQYF
TGTGCCAGCTCACCAGGGGGCCCCTACGAGCAGTACTTC
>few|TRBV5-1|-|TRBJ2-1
CASSAMYGGHNEQFF
TGCGCCAGCAGCGCGATGTATGGGGGCCACAATGAGCAGTTCTTC
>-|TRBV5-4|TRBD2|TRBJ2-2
CASSLGGLGTGELFF
TGTGCCAGCAGCTTGGGGGGACTAGGCACCGGGGAGCTGTTTTTT
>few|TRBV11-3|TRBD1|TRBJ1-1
CASSDRGASEAFF
TGTGCCAGCAGCGACAGGGGAGCGAGTGAAGCTTTCTTT
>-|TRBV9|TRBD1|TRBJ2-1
CASSVDLRDRGYNEQFF
TGTGCCAGCAGCGTAGACCTCCGGGACAGGGGCTACAATGAGCAGTTCTTC
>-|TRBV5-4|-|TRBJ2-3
CASSLDRSTDTQYF
TGTGCCAGCAGCTTGGACAGGAGCACAGATACGCAGTATTTT
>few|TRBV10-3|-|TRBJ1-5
CAIAVGDNQPQHF
TGTGCCATCGCGGTAGGGGATAATCAGCCCCAGCATTTT
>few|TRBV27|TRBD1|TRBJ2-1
CASSWGDRDPHEQFF
TGTGCCAGCAGTTGGGGGGACAGGGATCCTCATGAGCAGTTCTTC
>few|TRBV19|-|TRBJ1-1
CASRRNREAFF
TGTGCCAGTAGGAGAAACAGAGAAGCTTTCTTT
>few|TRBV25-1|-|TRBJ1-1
CASSEDWTPGGTEAFF
TGTGCCAGCAGTGAAGATTGGACTCCCGGAGGCACTGAAGCTTTCTTT
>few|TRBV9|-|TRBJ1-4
CASSVGQVGAKLFF
TGTGCCAGCAGCGTAGGACAGGTCGGGGCAAAACTGTTTTTT
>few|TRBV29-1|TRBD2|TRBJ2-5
CSVGGLAEFYF
TGCAGCGTGGGGGGACTAGCAGAATTCTACTTC
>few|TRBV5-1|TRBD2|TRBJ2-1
CASSLGRGVPSNEQFF
TGCGCCAGCAGCTTGGGCCGGGGGGTCCCCAGCAATGAGCAGTTCTTC
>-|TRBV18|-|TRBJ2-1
CASSPGRASEQFF
TGTGCCAGCTCACCGGGCAGGGCTAGTGAGCAGTTCTTC
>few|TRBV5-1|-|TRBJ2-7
CASSLDSFQGYEQYF
TGCGCCAGCAGCTTAGACAGCTTCCAAGGCTACGAGCAGTACTTC
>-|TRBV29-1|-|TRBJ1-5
CSVRDGENQPQHF
TGCAGCGTGCGGGACGGAGAAAATCAGCCCCAGCATTTT
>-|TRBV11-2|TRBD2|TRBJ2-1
CASSSRGLGVGSYNEQFF
TGTGCCAGCAGCTCTAGGGGACTAGGGGTGGGCTCCTACAATGAGCAGTTCTTC
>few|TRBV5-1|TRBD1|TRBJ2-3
CASSLEGQGGDTQYF
TGCGCCAGCAGCTTGGAAGGACAGGGAGGAGATACGCAGTATTTT
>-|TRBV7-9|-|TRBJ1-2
CASSPRDTEDYGYTF
TGTGCCAGCAGCCCCCGGGACACGGAAGACTATGGCTACACCTTC
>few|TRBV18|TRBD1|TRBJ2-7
CASSLFDRGEQYF
TGTGCCAGCTCACTGTTTGACAGGGGTGAGCAGTACTTC
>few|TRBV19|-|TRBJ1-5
CASAEGGQSIYSNQPQHF
TGTGCCAGTGCCGAAGGAGGACAGTCCATTTATAGCAATCAGCCCCAGCATTTT
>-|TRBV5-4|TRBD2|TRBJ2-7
CASGPGTSVGEQYF
TGTGCCAGCGGGCCTGGGACTAGCGTGGGCGAGCAGTACTTC
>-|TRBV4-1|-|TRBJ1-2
CASSQAGVSYGYTF
TGCGCCAGCAGCCAAGCGGGGGTTAGCTATGGCTACACCTTC
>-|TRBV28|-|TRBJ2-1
CASSQIDRYNEQFF
TGTGCCAGCAGCCAAATCGACAGGTACAATGAGCAGTTCTTC
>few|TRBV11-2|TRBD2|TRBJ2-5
CASSPRLAGNQETQYF
TGTGCCAGCAGCCCTAGACTAGCGGGGAACCAAGAGACCCAGTACTTC
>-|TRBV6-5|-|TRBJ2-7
CASMAGSYKQYF
TGTGCCAGCATGGCAGGATCCTACAAGCAGTACTTC
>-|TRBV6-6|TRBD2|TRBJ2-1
CASTPRREGSSEQFF
TGTGCCAGCACCCCCCGGCGGGAGGGCAGTAGTGAGCAGTTCTTC
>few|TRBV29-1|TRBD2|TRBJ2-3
CSVEGILAALDTQYF
TGCAGCGTTGAAGGGATTCTAGCGGCCCTGGATACGCAGTATTTT
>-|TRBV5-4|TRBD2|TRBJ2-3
CASSSSGIADTQYF
TGTGCCAGCAGCTCTAGCGGGATCGCAGATACGCAGTATTTT
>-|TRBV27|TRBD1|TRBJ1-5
CASGGDREQPQHF
TGTGCCAGCGGGGGGGACAGGGAACAGCCCCAGCATTTT
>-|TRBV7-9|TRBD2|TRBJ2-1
CASSPTSGGTYSYNEQFF
TGTGCCAGCAGCCCAACTAGCGGGGGGACCTACTCCTACAATGAGCAGTTCTTC
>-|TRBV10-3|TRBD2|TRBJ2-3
CAISESTLAGGPGTQYF
TGTGCCATCAGTGAGTCGACCCTAGCGGGAGGGCCGGGTACGCAGTATTTT
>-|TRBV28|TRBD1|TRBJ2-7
CASITQGAAFYEQYF
TGTGCCAGCATTACACAGGGGGCTGCTTTCTACGAGCAGTACTTC
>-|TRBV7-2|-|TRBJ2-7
CASSLDAGGTPYEQYF
TGTGCCAGCAGCTTAGATGCTGGCGGGACCCCCTACGAGCAGTACTTC
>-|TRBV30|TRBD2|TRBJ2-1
CAWSELAGSFGSYNEQFF
TGTGCCTGGAGTGAACTAGCGGGGTCTTTTGGTTCCTACAATGAGCAGTTCTTC